Sequencing of this T cell receptor (beta chain) was carried out in a study of cytomegalovirus exposure and HLA in healthy donors. Study observations and caveats: Association of around 17,000 TCR beta sequences with HLA alleles was found at 0.05 false discovery rate in a later analysis.

The CDR3 covers 14 residues. V was cut by 0 bases and J by 3 bases, with 7 bases left in between. Germline V gene lookup returns CDR1 SGDLS and CDR2 YYNGEE. Participants comprised healthy donors of bone marrow. Notes on this clone: Its specificity is unknown.

PCR primers comprised 60 Vbeta and 13 Jbeta primers. The protocol was immunoSEQ multiplex PCR, while the TCRdb copy is restricted to in-frame clones and leaves out a portion. Found here are hundreds of thousands of clones, roughly 87% of them singletons; the top ten hold around 6%. The gene calls are TRBV9 and TRBJ1-5; D remains unclear. The clonotype was recovered from a man aged 35-49 years in good health and CMV-seropositive. Sample: PBMCs. This chain's CDR3 is CASSVADNNQPQHF. The CDR3 nucleotides are TGTGCCAGCAGCGTAGCAGACAACAATCAGCCCCAGCATTTT.